This T cell receptor (beta chain) was captured in a study of blood T cell repertoires in COVID-19. Study information: Sources were T cells, B-cell-depleted T cells, or PBMCs; the material itself was cDNA or gDNA.

Sequencing used immunoSEQ multiplex PCR; TCRdb keeps in-frame clones, though not all of them. This table has tens of thousands of clones, 85% to 90% appearing once. CDR1 is SGHAT, CDR2 FQNNGV, per germline. The CDR3 loop spans 16 amino acids. V gave up 1 base and J gave up 0 bases, with 10 bases separating them. The clonotype originates from a woman of 80 years or more with active or convalescent COVID-19. The chain has TRBV11-2 and TRBJ2-4; the D gene is possibly TRBD1 (5 bases). Sequencing was performed on peripheral blood. Here the CDR3 reads CASSLAPREAKNIQYF. CDR3 nucleotides: TGTGCCAGCAGCTTAGCGCCCAGGGAAGCCAAAAACATTCAGTACTTC.